This T cell receptor beta chain comes out of a study of shared clonotypes between healthy human individuals. The count of this clone is one. The CDR3 has 16 amino acids. The V gene end was trimmed by 5 bases and the J gene end by 3 bases; junction bases not matched to a gene: 10. The V gene's germline CDR1 is MNHEY and CDR2 SMNVEV (reference sequence). Donors comprised only Caucasian adults living in Nashville, Tennessee. Method: immunoSEQ multiplex PCR; TCRdb's copy keeps in-frame clones and lacks some. The sample has approximately 980,000 clones; over 60% are singletons. Material: memory CD4+ T cells sorted from blood. This sample's subset: CD45RA-negative fraction. The gene calls are TRBV27 and TRBJ1-1; the match to TRBD1 covers 9 bases. This receptor was obtained from a man aged 18 to 29 in good health. The CDR3 DNA is TGTGCCAGCAGTACCCTGGGACAGGGCGCGGACACTGAAGCTTTCTTT. This gives the protein CASSTLGQGADTEAFF.